This is a list of T cell receptor beta chains from one sample in a study of T cells in Graves' hyperthyroidism and ophthalmopathy. A single record per CDR3 protein comes from TCRdb applying MiXCR to the multiplex PCR reads. The profile shows about 350,000 distinct CDR3 sequences, about 15% of them singletons. Material: blood. Receptors originate from a woman aged 25 to 39 with Graves' hyperthyroidism. Each CDR3 is given with its conserved first and last residue. The D gene is left open where the match is weak. Some rows mark clone size as missing; the rest say once, few, many or name a class of expanded clone.

clone size | J gene | V gene | D gene | CDR3 DNA | CDR3 protein
many | TRBJ1-4 | TRBV28 | TRBD1 | TGTGCCAGCAGTATACGGCAGGGGGCTGGTGGTGAAAAACTGTTTTTT | CASSIRQGAGGEKLFF
. | TRBJ1-5 | TRBV9 | . | TGTGCCAGCAGCCGCGGACAGCTTAATCAGCCCCAGCATTTT | CASSRGQLNQPQHF
few | TRBJ1-5 | TRBV19 | . | TGTGCCAGCTCCGTTGAGGTTCCCAATCAGCCCCAGCATTTT | CASSVEVPNQPQHF
. | TRBJ2-7 | TRBV5-1 | . | TGCGCCAGCAGCATCGGGAGCCCGGGAGAGCAGTACTTC | CASSIGSPGEQYF
. | TRBJ2-7 | TRBV2 | TRBD1 | TGTGCCAGCCAAGGACAGGGGCTCCACGAGCAGTACTTC | CASQGQGLHEQYF
many | TRBJ2-7 | TRBV27 | . | TGTGCCAGCAGTTCCACCGGGTCCTACGAGCAGTACTTC | CASSSTGSYEQYF
few | TRBJ2-7 | TRBV30 | TRBD2 | TGTGCCGGTGCTCGGGGGGTCTACGAGCAGTACTTC | CAGARGVYEQYF
many | TRBJ2-3 | TRBV5-1 | . | TGCGCCAGCAGTTGGGGACCGACTAGCACAGATACGCAGTATTTT | CASSWGPTSTDTQYF
. | TRBJ2-7 | TRBV29-1 | TRBD2 | TGCAGCGTTGAAACCAGGCTAGCGGGAGGCGGCGAGCAGTACTTC | CSVETRLAGGGEQYF
few | TRBJ1-2 | TRBV14 | . | TGTGCCAGCAGCCAAGGCGAACGGCGGGGCACCTTC | CASSQGERRGTF
. | TRBJ1-1 | TRBV20-1 | . | TGCAGTGCTAGCGGGGGGGGAGGTTCATGGACTGAAGCTTTCTTT | CSASGGGGSWTEAFF
. | TRBJ2-7 | TRBV20-1 | . | TGCAGTGCTGGTCGTATTGGCGAGCAGTACTTC | CSAGRIGEQYF
. | TRBJ2-7 | TRBV28 | TRBD1 | TGTGCCAGCAGTTTATCCGGGACAGGGGCCGAGCAGTACTTC | CASSLSGTGAEQYF
many | TRBJ2-7 | TRBV5-6 | TRBD2 | TGTGCCAGCAGCCCTAGCGGGACCCGCTACGAGCAGTACTTC | CASSPSGTRYEQYF
many | TRBJ1-6 | TRBV7-3 | . | TGTGCCAGCAGCTTAACGCGGTCACATAATTCACCCCTCCACTTT | CASSLTRSHNSPLHF
many | TRBJ2-7 | TRBV28 | . | TGTGCCAGCAGTTTGAGGGGCTCGGTATCCTACGAGCAGTACTTC | CASSLRGSVSYEQYF
many | TRBJ2-3 | TRBV28 | . | TGTGCCAGCAGTTCACCCTTCAAGACAGGGAGGGGCCCAGATACGCAGTATTTT | CASSSPFKTGRGPDTQYF
few | TRBJ1-5 | TRBV30 | . | TGTGCCTGGAGTGAGGGTTATCAGCCCCAGCATTTT | CAWSEGYQPQHF
. | TRBJ2-1 | TRBV5-5 | . | TGTGCCGGCAGCTTGGTTGGGCTAGCAACCAACAATGAGCAGTTCTTC | CAGSLVGLATNNEQFF
many | TRBJ2-1 | TRBV10-3 | . | TGTGCCATCAGCTCTAGCGCCGGAGGTATGGATCCGTTCTTC | CAISSSAGGMDPFF
many | TRBJ2-3 | TRBV20-1 | . | TGCAGTGCTACCCGGGCCTCCGCCACAGATACGCAGTATTTT | CSATRASATDTQYF
many | TRBJ2-3 | TRBV5-1 | TRBD2 | TGCGCCAGCAGCTCCCTGGGCGGGAGCTCAGATACGCAGTATTTT | CASSSLGGSSDTQYF
few | TRBJ1-2 | TRBV10-3 | . | TGTGCCATCGGGTCTAACTATGGCTACACCTTC | CAIGSNYGYTF
few | TRBJ2-5 | TRBV6-1 | . | TGTGCCAGCAGTGATATTCGGACTGGCGACTTC | CASSDIRTGDF
many | TRBJ2-2 | TRBV2 | TRBD1 | TGTGCCAGCAGTCAAAGAACAGGGGGCATCGGGGAGCTGTTTTTT | CASSQRTGGIGELFF
. | TRBJ2-7 | TRBV12-3/TRBV12-4 | TRBD1 | TGTGCCAGCAGTTTCTACAGGGGGCACGAGCAGTACTTC | CASSFYRGHEQYF
. | TRBJ1-1 | TRBV6-5 | . | TGTGCCAGCAGTTACTCGCCGGCTCGACAGATGCTGAACACTGAAGCTTTCTTT | CASSYSPARQMLNTEAFF
many | TRBJ2-5 | TRBV3-1 | TRBD1 | TGTGCCAGCAGCCAAACTAACAGGGGGTCTCTTGAGACCCAGTACTTC | CASSQTNRGSLETQYF
few | TRBJ2-1 | TRBV2 | TRBD1 | TGTGCCAGCAACCTACTACAGGGGGCGGGGGAGCAGTTCTTC | CASNLLQGAGEQFF
many | TRBJ2-4 | TRBV20-1 | TRBD1 | TGCAGTGCTACGGGACAGGGAGGAGACATTCAGTACTTC | CSATGQGGDIQYF
few | TRBJ1-1 | TRBV24-1 | . | TGTGCCACCAGTGGGGACGGAAACACTGAAGCTTTCTTT | CATSGDGNTEAFF
many | TRBJ1-1 | TRBV29-1 | . | TGCAGCGTTGGAAAGAGATGGGCCAACACTGAAGCTTTCTTT | CSVGKRWANTEAFF